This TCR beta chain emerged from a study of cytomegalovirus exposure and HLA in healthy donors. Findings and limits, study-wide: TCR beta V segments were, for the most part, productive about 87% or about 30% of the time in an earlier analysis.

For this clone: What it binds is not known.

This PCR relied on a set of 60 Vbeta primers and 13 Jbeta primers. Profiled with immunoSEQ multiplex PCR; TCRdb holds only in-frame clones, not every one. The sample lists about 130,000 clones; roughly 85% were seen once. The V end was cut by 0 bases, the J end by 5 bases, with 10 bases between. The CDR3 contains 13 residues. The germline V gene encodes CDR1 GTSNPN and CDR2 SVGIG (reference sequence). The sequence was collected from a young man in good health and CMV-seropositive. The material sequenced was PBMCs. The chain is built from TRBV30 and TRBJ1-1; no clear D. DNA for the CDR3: TGTGCCTGGAGTGTGGACTCCGGGACTGAAGCTTTCTTT. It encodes CAWSVDSGTEAFF.